This TCR beta chain was recorded in a study of post-analysis software for immune sequencing data (dated by TCRdb to between 2014 and 2017). At the level of the whole study: Recorded disease courses included relapsing-remitting, secondary progressive and progressive-relapsing multiple sclerosis, with some patients lacking subtype annotation. The patient repertoires were set against 10 to 11 previously published healthy control repertoires from donors whose ages ranged from roughly 6 to 27 years. A subset of samples was prepared in parallel using single-end sample barcoding, then pooled and co-amplified after Illumina adapter ligation.

Broader findings and caveats from the paper: About five TRBV segments, including TRBV5-6, TRBV5-1 and TRBV20-1, were significantly more frequent in patients than controls. Direct clustering with F measure showed strong co-clustering of samples prepared in the same batch, prompting a batch-effect correction. Significantly lower normalized Chao1 diversity was found in multiple sclerosis patients than in controls, suggesting substantial peripheral T-cell clonal expansion. The multiple sclerosis patient group was slightly younger than the control group.

TCR beta repertoires were profiled from peripheral blood of under 15 young patients with multiple sclerosis to demonstrate the VDJtools post-analysis software. The multiple sclerosis patients were children and adolescents between 6 and 15 years of age. Library preparation employed PCR. The sequencer listed for this sample is Illumina HiSeq 2500. Unique molecular identifiers were incorporated into TCR beta cDNA libraries to reduce PCR and sequencing biases. Every 1 to 10 million input T cells yielded approximately 500,000 cDNA molecules, meaning each molecule approximated one T cell. The patient libraries were prepared and sequenced with the same protocol used for the earlier healthy control dataset. Within a given batch, samples were prepared together, multiplexed and sequenced on the same HiSeq lane. Per the original workflow: MIGEC was used to process the raw barcoded reads, and molecular identifier groups with only a single read were discarded before consensus assembly and CDR3 extraction. VDJtools was used for post-analysis of the clonotype tables, with diversity normalized by down-sampling every dataset to the smallest sample size. To correct batch-related cross-sample contamination, repertoire overlap clustering matched CDR3 amino acid sequences but not nucleotide sequences. TCRdb itself trimmed the public reads at Q25 with fastp, ran MiXCR and retained productive beta chains. Each record represents a unique CDR3 protein, reported with the most common genes and DNA among its rows. TCRdb's processing, not the authors' own work, is the source of the V and J calls. This sample comprises 400,000 to 500,000 distinct CDR3 sequences, approximately 39% of them detected only once. The ten most abundant clones make up 7.6% of the sample.

The germline V gene sets CDR1 to MNHEY and CDR2 to SVGAGI. The CDR3 sequence holds 15 residues, the cysteine and phenylalanine included. CDR3 DNA is the only sequence kept; it has 45 bases, read in frame from the first base. Unmatched junction bases come to 11, with V trimmed by 6 bases and J by 9 bases. About this clonotype itself: Its binding antigen is unknown. There are no base qualities to consult, and no much larger clone falls within one base.

The V and J segments used are TRBV6-5 and TRBJ2-1, with 10 junctional bases fitting TRBD2. The source material was blood. The origin of this receptor is a girl aged 2-15 years with multiple sclerosis. For the CDR3, the sequence is CASSRLAGVSSEQFF. The sequenced DNA: TGTGCCAGCAGCAGACTAGCGGGCGTCAGTAGTGAGCAGTTCTTC.